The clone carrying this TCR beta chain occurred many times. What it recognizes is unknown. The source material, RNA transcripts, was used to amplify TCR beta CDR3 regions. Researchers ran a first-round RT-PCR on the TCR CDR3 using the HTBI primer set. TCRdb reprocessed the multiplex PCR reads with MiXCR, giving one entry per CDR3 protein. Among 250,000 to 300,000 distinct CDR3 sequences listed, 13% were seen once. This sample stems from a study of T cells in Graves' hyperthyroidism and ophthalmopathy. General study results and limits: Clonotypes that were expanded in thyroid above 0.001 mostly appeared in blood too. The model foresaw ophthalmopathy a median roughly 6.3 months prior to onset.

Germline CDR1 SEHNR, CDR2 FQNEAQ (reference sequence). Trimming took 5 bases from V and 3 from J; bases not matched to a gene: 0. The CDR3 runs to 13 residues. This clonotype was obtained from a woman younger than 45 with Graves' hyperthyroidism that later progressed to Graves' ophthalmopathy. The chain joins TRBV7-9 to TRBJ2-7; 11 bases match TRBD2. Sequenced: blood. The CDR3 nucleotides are TGTGCCAGCAGCACTAGCGGGAGCTACGAGCAGTACTTC. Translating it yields CASSTSGSYEQYF.